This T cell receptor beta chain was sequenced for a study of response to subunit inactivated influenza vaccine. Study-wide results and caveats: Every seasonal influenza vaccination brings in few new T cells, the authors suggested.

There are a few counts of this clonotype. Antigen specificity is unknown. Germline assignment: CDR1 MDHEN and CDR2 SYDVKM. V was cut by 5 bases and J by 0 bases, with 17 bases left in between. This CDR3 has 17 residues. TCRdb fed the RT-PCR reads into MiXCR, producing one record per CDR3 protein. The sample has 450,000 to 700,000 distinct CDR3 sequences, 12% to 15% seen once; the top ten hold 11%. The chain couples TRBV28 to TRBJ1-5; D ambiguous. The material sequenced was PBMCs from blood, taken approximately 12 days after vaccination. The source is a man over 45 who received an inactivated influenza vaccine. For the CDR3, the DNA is TGTGCCAGCAGTACTATCCACGGACCAAGTAGCAATCAGCCCCAGCATTTT. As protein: CASSTIHGPSSNQPQHF. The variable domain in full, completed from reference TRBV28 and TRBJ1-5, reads DVKVTQSSRYLVKRTGEKVFLECVQDMDHENMFWYRQDPGLGLRLIYFSYDVKMKEKGDIPEGYSVSREKKERFSLILESASTNQTSMYLCASSTIHGPSSNQPQHFGDGTRLSIL.